These 16 T cell receptor beta chains came from one sample sequenced in a study of control samples from healthy donors and cancer patients. Data came from immunoSEQ multiplex PCR; TCRdb stores just in-frame clones and leaves some out. The sample consists of 90,000 to 100,000 clones, 70% to 85% of them appearing once. Sequenced material: PBMCs. These receptors all come from a man in his sixties or seventies with lung cancer.

This clone has more than one count but fewer than ten. J is TRBJ1-4 and V is TRBV2; maybe TRBD1 (5 bases). Per germline, CDR1 SNHLY and CDR2 FYNNEI. The V and J ends lost 8 bases and 8 bases respectively, with 18 bases between them. The CDR3 totals 14 residues. The CDR3 coding sequence is TGTGCCAGCCCGAGAACCCTGGGGGGGGAAAAACTGTTTTTT. It is translated as CASPRTLGGEKLFF.

This clone was detected only a few times. The V gene is TRBV9, the J gene TRBJ2-7; D possibly corresponds to TRBD1 (5 bases). CDR3 length: 10 amino acids. Trimming took off 7 bases at V and 7 bases at J, with 9 bases between the two ends. Per germline, CDR1 SGDLS and CDR2 YYNGEE. The CDR3 region is CASGDSEQYF. CDR3 nucleotides: TGTGCCAGCGGAGACAGTGAGCAGTACTTC.

The J gene is TRBJ2-4, the V gene TRBV9, with 8 bases lining up with TRBD2. Unmatched junction bases numbered 9, after V lost 7 bases and J lost 0 bases. The length of the CDR3 is 16 residues. In germline, CDR1 is SGDLS, CDR2 YYNGEE. CDR3 bases: TGTGCCAGCCCCAGCGGGGGAGTCCTAGCCAAAAACATTCAGTACTTC. Translated: CASPSGGVLAKNIQYF. The variable domain in full, with the rest retrieved from reference TRBV9 and TRBJ2-4, is DSGVTQTPKHLITATGQRVTLRCSPRSGDLSVYWYQQSLDQGLQFLIQYYNGEERAKGNILERFSAQQFPDLHSELNLSSLELGDSALYFCASPSGGVLAKNIQYFGAGTRLSVL.

This chain uses TRBV28 with TRBJ2-3; TRBD2 might be the D (5 bases). V was clipped by 4 bases and J by 5 bases, with 10 bases between them. The CDR3 is 13 residues long. The germline V gene has CDR1 MDHEN and CDR2 SYDVKM. CDR3 loop: CASSSSGRDTQYF. The CDR3 nucleotides are TGTGCCAGCAGTTCCTCGGGGAGAGATACGCAGTATTTT.

The V call is TRBV18, the J call TRBJ2-1; TRBD1 matches at 7 bases. The CDR3 spans 14 residues. The germline V gene encodes CDR1 KGHSH and CDR2 LQKENI. Losses at the gene ends were 0 bases for V and 5 bases for J; bases not matched to a gene: 1. The chain's CDR3 is CASSPPGTDNEQFF. The CDR3 region has the DNA TGTGCCAGCTCACCACCGGGGACAGACAATGAGCAGTTCTTC.

The genes are TRBV9 and TRBJ1-3; D is uncertain. CDR3 length: 15 residues. V lost 4 bases and J lost 2, with 13 bases in between. CDR1 is SGDLS, CDR2 YYNGEE, per germline. CDR3 residues: CASSPRPLPGNTIYF. CDR3 sequence (DNA): TGTGCCAGCAGCCCTCGTCCTCTCCCTGGAAACACCATATATTTT.

The gene calls are TRBV11-3 and TRBJ2-7; D remains unclear. Germline CDR1 reads SGHNT; CDR2 reads YENEEA. The CDR3 is 13 residues long. Trimming cost V 0 bases and J 4 bases, with 7 bases left between them. This CDR3 reads CASSLESGYEQYF. The DNA of the CDR3 is TGTGCCAGCAGCTTAGAGAGTGGATACGAGCAGTACTTC. The full variable domain, in which reference TRBV11-3 and TRBJ2-7 provide the parts outside the CDR3, is EAGVVQSPRYKIIEKKQPVAFWCNPISGHNTLYWYLQNLGQGPELLIRYENEEAVDDSQLPKDRFSAERLKGVDSTLKIQPAELGDSAVYLCASSLESGYEQYFGPGTRLTVT.

CDR3: CASSIDPLEDRWYSNQPQHF. For the CDR3, the DNA is TGTGCCAGTAGTATAGATCCCCTTGAAGACAGGTGGTATAGCAATCAGCCCCAGCATTTT. The chain couples TRBV19 to TRBJ1-5; tentatively, D is TRBD1 (6 bases). Trimming shortened V by 0 bases and J by 0 bases, and 21 bases separated the two germline ends. The CDR3 extends over 20 amino acids. Germline lookup yields CDR1 LNHDA and CDR2 SQIVND (reference sequence).

V and J are TRBV4-1 and TRBJ2-3; 8 bases are a match to TRBD1. The CDR3 consists of 15 residues. Germline V CDR1 and CDR2: MGHRA, YSYEKL. The V and J ends lost 4 bases and 6 bases, in that order; junction bases with no gene match: 9. CDR3 protein: CASSRLGQGSDTQYF. The CDR3 coding sequence is TGCGCCAGCAGCCGGCTCGGACAGGGTTCGGATACGCAGTATTTT.

The chain is built from TRBV19 and TRBJ1-2; 7 bases are a match to TRBD1. Losses at the gene ends were 3 bases for V and 7 bases for J; bases not matched to a gene: 8. Per the germline V gene, CDR1 is LNHDA and CDR2 is SQIVND (reference sequence). The CDR3 totals 14 residues. Here the CDR3 DNA reads TGTGCCAGTAGTATCTGGGACAGAGATTTTGGCTACACCTTC. As protein: CASSIWDRDFGYTF.

This clone was seen only once. J is TRBJ1-2 and V is TRBV4-1; possible D gene TRBD1, 6 bases. The CDR3 extends over 16 amino acids. The germline V and J ends were trimmed by 2 bases and 6 bases, with 19 bases remaining between them. Germline-derived CDR1 and CDR2 are MGHRA and YSYEKL. The CDR3 DNA is TGCGCCAGCAGCCAATACAGTAGGGCAGGGGCAGATGGCTACACCTTC. Protein: CASSQYSRAGADGYTF.

Concerning this clone itself: No conserved phenylalanine or tryptophan is present at the end of the CDR3, so a read error is the likely explanation. The gene calls are TRBV6-5 and TRBJ2-2; the D gene is possibly TRBD1 (6 bases). CDR3 length equals 15 residues. Trimming cost V 0 bases and J 6 bases, with 11 bases left between them. Per the germline V gene, CDR1 is MNHEY and CDR2 is SVGAGI. CDR3 sequence: CASSYSGRGAGELFS. CDR3 in DNA: TGTGCCAGCAGTTACTCGGGCAGGGGCGCCGGGGAGCTGTTTTCT.

The table lists this clone with a few counts. Additional DNA sequences in this sample encode the identical CDR3. This sequence joins TRBV6-4 and TRBJ2-6, with D possibly matching TRBD1 (6 bases). Germline-derived CDR1 and CDR2 are MRHNA and SNTAGT. Trimming removed 8 bases from V and 0 bases from J, with 8 bases in between. The CDR3 length is 14 residues. Written as DNA, the CDR3 is TGTGCCAGCCGGACAGACTCTGGGGCCAACGTCCTGACTTTC. This sequence encodes CASRTDSGANVLTF.

This chain links TRBV10-2 with TRBJ2-7; D is uncertain. Trimming pared 3 bases from V and 2 bases from J, leaving 2 bases between. The CDR3 has 11 residues. From germline, CDR1 is WSHSY and CDR2 SAAADI. Written as DNA, the CDR3 is TGCGCCAGCAGTGACACCTACGAGCAGTACTTC. Translation gives CASSDTYEQYF.

This rearrangement joins TRBV3-1 (or the pseudogene TRBV3-2) to TRBJ1-1, with D possibly matching TRBD1 (5 bases). Between the trimmed V and J ends, which lost 1 base and 2 bases, there was a span of 17 bases. Per the germline V gene, CDR1 is LGHDT and CDR2 is YNNKEL (reference sequence). The CDR3 runs 17 residues. CDR3: CASSQVAGHLPNTEAFF. The CDR3 DNA follows: TGTGCCAGCAGCCAAGTGGCCGGACACCTTCCCAACACTGAAGCTTTCTTT.

This chain connects TRBV11-3 to TRBJ1-1, with TRBD1 matching 7 bases. The J segment lost 4 bases and the V segment lost 5 bases, leaving 4 bases of the junction unmatched. The CDR3 length is 13 residues. The V gene's germline CDR1 is SGHNT and CDR2 YENEEA. The CDR3: CASSQTGVTEAFF. The CDR3 DNA reads TGTGCCAGCAGCCAAACAGGGGTCACTGAAGCTTTCTTT.